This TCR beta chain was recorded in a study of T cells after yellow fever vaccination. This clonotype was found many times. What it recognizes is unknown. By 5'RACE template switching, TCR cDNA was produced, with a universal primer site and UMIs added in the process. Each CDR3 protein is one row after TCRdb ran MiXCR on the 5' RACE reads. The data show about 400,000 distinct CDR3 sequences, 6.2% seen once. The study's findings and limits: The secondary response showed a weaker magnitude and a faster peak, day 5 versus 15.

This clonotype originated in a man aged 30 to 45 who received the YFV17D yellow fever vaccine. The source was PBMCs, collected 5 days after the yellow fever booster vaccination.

CDR3 loop: CSVEEHFGETQYF. CDR3 DNA sequence: TGCAGCGTTGAAGAACACTTCGGGGAGACCCAGTACTTC. V is TRBV29-1 and J is TRBJ2-5; D is undetermined. Germline loops: CDR1 SQVTM, CDR2 ANQGSEA. Between the trimmed V and J ends, which lost 0 bases and 5 bases, there was a span of 10 bases. The length of the CDR3 is 13 residues.